This T cell receptor beta chain was found in a study of T-cell reconstitution after alpha-beta-depleted transplantation in children. During its preparation, the TCRbeta library received unique molecular identifiers. TCRdb processed the PCR reads anew with MiXCR; each CDR3 protein has one entry. The sample records approximately 230,000 distinct CDR3 sequences, 20% to 30% being singletons. Study-level points and caveats: Recipient T cells and thymic progenitors that survived gave rise to the high TCRbeta diversity observed at day 60 in some patients. Counts and diversity of T cells one year after transplant came mostly from newly produced T cells. Several hundred expanded graft clones reportedly supplied alpha-beta T cells about two months after transplant.

V shed 3 bases and J 5 bases; nucleotides not matched to a gene: 10. The CDR3 extends over 15 amino acids. Per germline, CDR1 SGHNT and CDR2 YYREEE (reference sequence). As regards this clonotype: Its antigen is not known.

Sample: PBMCs, mostly from graft donor cells, taken 360 days after TCRalphabeta/CD19-depleted stem cell transplant. This receptor was identified in a female patient aged 2-15 years who had a stem cell transplant for congenital amegakaryocytic thrombocytopenia, so the T cells may come from the graft donor. The rearrangement links TRBV5-4 to TRBJ1-1, with 7 bases identical to TRBD1. The CDR3 spells CASSSGTERKTEAFF. The CDR3 region has the DNA TGTGCCAGCAGCTCCGGGACAGAAAGGAAAACTGAAGCTTTCTTT.